This T cell receptor beta chain was captured by sequencing in a study of T cells in Graves' hyperthyroidism and ophthalmopathy. About the study: Peripheral blood collection took place at initial diagnosis, before any treatment.

Germline CDR1 is LNHDA and CDR2 is SQIVND (reference sequence). The CDR3 has 18 residues. Trimming shortened V by 2 bases and J by 0 bases, and 19 bases separated the two germline ends. This clonotype showed up many times. Amplification of TCR beta CDR3 regions used RNA as the template. HTBI primers drove first-round RT-PCR of the TCR CDR3. TCRdb reanalysed the multiplex PCR reads using MiXCR and keeps one entry per CDR3 protein. Altogether around 250,000 distinct CDR3 sequences are present, 16% being singletons, with the ten largest covering 28%. The chain links TRBV19 to TRBJ1-2; unclear D gene. The sequenced sample was blood. The clonotype originates from a woman aged 18 to 35 with Graves' ophthalmopathy. This CDR3 is CASSIRFGQPGANYGYTF. DNA of the CDR3: TGTGCCAGTAGTATACGGTTCGGCCAACCGGGAGCTAACTATGGCTACACCTTC.